This T cell receptor (beta chain) originates from a study of regulatory T cells in long-lasting Graves disease. In the study overall: Prior antithyroid drug treatment in newly diagnosed Graves' patients lasted under 3 months. Findings and limits, study-wide: Investigators studied peripheral blood only, not thyroid tissue.

Assembly of TCR beta libraries relied on iRepertoire HTBI primers together with Arm-PCR of CDR3 regions. TCRdb re-called the multiplex PCR reads through MiXCR, storing one row per CDR3 protein. The table records hundreds of thousands of distinct CDR3 sequences, about 13% of them present only once. With respect to this clonotype: Its antigen is currently unknown.

Specified time point: newly diagnosed GD, antithyroid drugs for less than 3 months. TCR sequences were obtained from RNA taken from PBMCs. The same sample was also used in a study of T cells in Graves' hyperthyroidism and ophthalmopathy. That paper notes: The HTBI primer set was used in a first-round RT-PCR of the TCR CDR3.

The source is a man aged 25 to 45 with Graves disease. Sequenced here: peripheral blood mononuclear cells (PBMCs), sampled at new diagnosis, from a patient treated with antithyroid drugs.

For the CDR3, the DNA is TGCAGTGCTAGAGATTGGGACATCATGAACACTGAAGCTTTCTTT. It translates to CSARDWDIMNTEAFF. V usage is TRBV20-1 and J usage is TRBJ1-1; tentative D call: TRBD1 (6 bases). Trimming pared 0 bases from V and 0 bases from J, leaving 11 bases between. CDR1 and CDR2 from the germline V gene are DFQATT and SNEGSKA (reference sequence). The CDR3 runs to 15 residues.